The next 18 T cell receptor beta chains were all read from a single sample in a study of T cells in Graves' hyperthyroidism and ophthalmopathy. Authors of the study amplified TCR beta CDR3 regions from RNA transcripts. Carried out on the TCR CDR3, a first-round RT-PCR used the HTBI primer set. TCRdb passed the multiplex PCR reads through MiXCR, listing each CDR3 protein once. Of under 400,000 distinct CDR3 sequences listed, roughly 15% are singletons. The material sequenced was blood. All receptors derive from a man aged 25-45 years with Graves' hyperthyroidism.

This clonotype was recorded many times. The chain couples TRBV11-2 to TRBJ1-3; TRBD1 agrees at 7 bases. V was clipped by 8 bases and J by 3 bases; unmatched bases: 10. This CDR3 is built from 15 residues. The V gene's germline CDR1 is SGHAT and CDR2 FQNNGV. CDR3 DNA sequence: TGTGCCAGCGCTTCCGCCAGGGGGTATGGAAACACCATATATTTT. Its translation: CASASARGYGNTIYF.

This clonotype was seen many times. V usage is TRBV7-3 and J usage is TRBJ2-7; 12 nucleotides agree with TRBD2. The CDR3 is made up of 17 amino acids. From germline, CDR1 is SGHTA and CDR2 FQGTGA. V lost 2 bases and J lost 6; bases outside the gene matches: 11. The CDR3 loop is CASSLSGLAGKRGEQYF. The DNA for the CDR3 is TGTGCCAGCAGCTTATCGGGACTAGCGGGCAAGAGGGGCGAGCAGTACTTC.

V usage is TRBV28 and J usage is TRBJ2-5; 9 nucleotides agree with TRBD1. CDR3 size: 15 residues. CDR1 is MDHEN, CDR2 SYDVKM, per germline. The ends lost 4 bases at V and 5 bases at J; junction bases unmatched: 8. The CDR3 spells CASSSLTGGRETQYF. CDR3 sequence (DNA): TGTGCCAGCAGTTCCCTTACAGGGGGCCGGGAGACCCAGTACTTC.

This clonotype was detected a few times. The chain has TRBV5-6 and TRBJ1-4; TRBD1 is a possible D gene (5 bases). V lost 3 bases and J 5 bases, leaving 14 bases between the germline ends. This CDR3 spans 15 amino acids. CDR1 and CDR2 from the germline V gene are SGHDT and YYEEEE. The CDR3 loop reads CASSSPRQGNEKLFF. CDR3 DNA sequence: TGTGCCAGCAGCTCCCCCAGGCAGGGAAATGAAAAACTGTTTTTT. The whole variable domain, remainder taken from reference TRBV5-6 and TRBJ1-4, is DAGVTQSPTHLIKTRGQQVTLRCSPKSGHDTVSWYQQALGQGPQFIFQYYEEEERQRGNFPDRFSGHQFPNYSSELNVNALLLGDSALYLCASSSPRQGNEKLFFGSGTQLSVL.

This clonotype was seen at least ten times. The chain links TRBV19 to TRBJ2-7; D is unclear. The V gene's germline CDR1 is LNHDA and CDR2 SQIVND (reference sequence). V was trimmed by 5 bases and J by 0 bases, leaving 11 bases between them. This CDR3 spans 14 amino acids. The CDR3 bases are TGTGCCAGTAGTCCTAGAGGAGCCTCCTACGAGCAGTACTTC. Translating it yields CASSPRGASYEQYF.

This clonotype was picked up many times. The genes are TRBV3-1 and TRBJ2-3, with 8 bases identical to TRBD2. This CDR3 has 14 amino acids. Trimming cost V 4 bases and J 3 bases; bases outside gene matches: 3. CDR1 and CDR2 (germline): LGHDT, YNNKEL (reference sequence). The CDR3 region is CASSRREGTDTQYF. The DNA of the CDR3 is TGTGCCAGCAGCCGCCGGGAGGGGACAGATACGCAGTATTTT.

The V call is TRBV7-9, the J call TRBJ2-7, with 8 bases identical to TRBD1. In germline, CDR1 is SEHNR, CDR2 FQNEAQ (reference sequence). J lost 4 bases, V lost 4 bases, and 6 bases had no gene match. This CDR3 has 14 residues. DNA of the CDR3: TGTGCCAGCAGCTCAGGGACAGGAGATTACGAGCAGTACTTC. The encoded protein is CASSSGTGDYEQYF. The full variable domain, completed using reference TRBV7-9 and TRBJ2-7, is DTGVSQNPRHKITKRGQNVTFRCDPISEHNRLYWYRQTLGQGPEFLTYFQNEAQLEKSRLLSDRFSAERPKGSFSTLEIQRTEQGDSAMYLCASSSGTGDYEQYFGPGTRLTVT.

This chain connects TRBV5-1 to TRBJ2-7; D not certain. There are 14 residues in the CDR3. The V and J ends lost 3 bases and 4 bases respectively, with 14 bases between them. Germline V CDR1 and CDR2: SGHRS, YFSETQ. In DNA form, the CDR3 reads TGCGCCAGCAGCTCCGGGTACAGAGAATACGAGCAGTACTTC. Amino acid sequence: CASSSGYREYEQYF.

The chain uses TRBV20-1 and TRBJ2-3, with TRBD2 identical over 9 bases. The CDR3 is 16 residues long. The ends lost 6 bases at V and 2 bases at J; junction bases unmatched: 12. Germline V lookup: CDR1 DFQATT, CDR2 SNEGSKA (reference sequence). The CDR3 DNA is TGCAGTGCCCTAGAGACGACTAGCGGCCCCACAGATACGCAGTATTTT. Its translation is CSALETTSGPTDTQYF.

The chain recombines TRBV30 with TRBJ2-3, with 13 bases matching TRBD2. The CDR3 is made up of 14 amino acids. Germline CDR1 reads GTSNPN; CDR2 reads SVGIG (reference sequence). V gave up 5 bases and J gave up 5 bases; unmatched junction bases: 4. The CDR3 spells CAWGLAGVKDTQYF. The CDR3 DNA follows: TGTGCCTGGGGACTAGCGGGAGTTAAAGATACGCAGTATTTT.

V gene TRBV2 combines with J gene TRBJ1-4, with TRBD1 identical over 9 bases. V was clipped by 8 bases and J by 8 bases; unmatched bases: 12. The CDR3 is made up of 15 amino acids. Germline V gives CDR1 SNHLY, CDR2 FYNNEI. CDR3 nucleotides: TGTGCCAGCCGCTTGTGGACAGGGGTTAACGAAAAACTGTTTTTT. It translates to CASRLWTGVNEKLFF.

This clonotype was detected only a few times. This sequence joins TRBV12-3 or TRBV12-4 and TRBJ1-2; D is uncertain. Trimming shortened V by 5 bases and J by 2 bases, and 9 bases separated the two germline ends. The CDR3 contains 13 residues. CDR3 nucleotide sequence: TGTGCCAGCAGTCCCCAGATAAACTATGGCTACACCTTC. As protein: CASSPQINYGYTF.

The chain links TRBV11-2 to TRBJ2-1, with 9 nucleotides matching TRBD1. CDR3 length: 15 amino acids. The germline V gene has CDR1 SGHAT and CDR2 FQNNGV. V was clipped by 3 bases and J by 6 bases; unmatched bases: 6. This CDR3 is CASSFRDRDINEQFF. In DNA, the CDR3 is TGTGCCAGCAGCTTTCGGGACAGGGATATCAATGAGCAGTTCTTC. Complete variable domain (other parts from reference TRBV11-2 and TRBJ2-1): EAGVAQSPRYKIIEKRQSVAFWCNPISGHATLYWYQQILGQGPKLLIQFQNNGVVDDSQLPKDRFSAERLKGVDSTLKIQPAKLEDSAVYLCASSFRDRDINEQFFGPGTRLTVL.

This clonotype was recorded once. The chain uses TRBV11-2 and TRBJ1-1; D gene ambiguous. The CDR3 contains 12 residues. CDR1 SGHAT and CDR2 FQNNGV come from the germline V gene. The V gene lost 8 bases and the J gene lost 2 bases, with 9 bases spanning the gap. CDR3 sequence reads: CASGFTNTEAFF. CDR3 sequence (DNA): TGTGCCAGCGGATTCACAAACACTGAAGCTTTCTTT. Full variable domain (outside the CDR3, taken from reference TRBV11-2 and TRBJ1-1): EAGVAQSPRYKIIEKRQSVAFWCNPISGHATLYWYQQILGQGPKLLIQFQNNGVVDDSQLPKDRFSAERLKGVDSTLKIQPAKLEDSAVYLCASGFTNTEAFFGQGTRLTVV.

This clonotype has a count of ten or more. The CDR3 nucleotides read TGTGCCAGCAGCGTTGTAGGCGGTGAGCAGTTCTTC. Protein sequence: CASSVVGGEQFF. This sequence joins TRBV6-1 and TRBJ2-1; D remains unclear. The CDR3 spans 12 residues. Per the germline V gene, CDR1 is MNHNS and CDR2 is SASEGT. V was trimmed by 6 bases and J by 9 bases, leaving 12 bases between them.

The rearrangement links TRBV20-1 to TRBJ2-7; unclear D gene. V dropped 3 bases and J dropped 2 bases, with 11 bases sitting between them. CDR1 DFQATT and CDR2 SNEGSKA come from the germline V gene (reference sequence). CDR3 length: 13 residues. The CDR3 region has the DNA TGCAGTGCTAGGGTCCCGGCCACCTACGAGCAGTACTTC. Translated, it gives CSARVPATYEQYF.

This clonotype was counted only a few times. The rearrangement joins TRBV11-2 to TRBJ1-1; tentative D call: TRBD1 (5 bases). This CDR3 is 18 amino acids long. Germline V gene lookup returns CDR1 SGHAT and CDR2 FQNNGV. Trimming took 1 base from V and 1 from J, leaving 19 bases between them. CDR3 nucleotides: TGTGCCAGCAGCTTAGCGGCTGCCCGTGGGGGGGGGAACACTGAAGCTTTCTTT. Translated, it gives CASSLAAARGGGNTEAFF.

This clonotype was observed many times. The chain employs TRBV20-1 and TRBJ2-1; D gene ambiguous. The CDR3 sequence is 16 residues long. Germline V CDR1 and CDR2: DFQATT, SNEGSKA (reference sequence). With 6 bases removed from V and 4 bases from J, the gap between germline ends came to 22 bases. The CDR3 region is CSATTFSPGLYNEQFF. CDR3 DNA: TGCAGTGCCACGACCTTCTCGCCCGGCCTTTACAATGAGCAGTTCTTC.